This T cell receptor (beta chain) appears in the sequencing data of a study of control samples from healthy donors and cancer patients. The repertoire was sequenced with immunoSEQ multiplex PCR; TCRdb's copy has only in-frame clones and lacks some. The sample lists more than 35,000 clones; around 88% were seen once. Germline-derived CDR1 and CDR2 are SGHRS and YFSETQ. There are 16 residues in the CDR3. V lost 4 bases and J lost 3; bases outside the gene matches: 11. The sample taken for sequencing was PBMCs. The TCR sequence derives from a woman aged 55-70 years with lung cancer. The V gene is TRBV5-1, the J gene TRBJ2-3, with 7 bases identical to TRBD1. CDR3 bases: TGCGCCAGCAGCCAGTACCGGGACAGAAGGACAGATACGCAGTATTTT. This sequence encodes CASSQYRDRRTDTQYF.